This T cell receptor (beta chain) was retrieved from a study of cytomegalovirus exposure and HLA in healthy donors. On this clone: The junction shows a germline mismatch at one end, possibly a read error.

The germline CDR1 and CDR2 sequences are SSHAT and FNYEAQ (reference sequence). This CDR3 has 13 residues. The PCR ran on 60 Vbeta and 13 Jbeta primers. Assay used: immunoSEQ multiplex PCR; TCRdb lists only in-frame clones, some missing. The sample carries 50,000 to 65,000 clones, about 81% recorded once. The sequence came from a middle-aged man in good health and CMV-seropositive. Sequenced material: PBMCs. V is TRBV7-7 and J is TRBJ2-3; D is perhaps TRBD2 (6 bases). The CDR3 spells CASSSGEEGTQYF. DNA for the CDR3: TGTGCTAGCAGCTCGGGGGAAGAGGGTACGCAGTATTTT.